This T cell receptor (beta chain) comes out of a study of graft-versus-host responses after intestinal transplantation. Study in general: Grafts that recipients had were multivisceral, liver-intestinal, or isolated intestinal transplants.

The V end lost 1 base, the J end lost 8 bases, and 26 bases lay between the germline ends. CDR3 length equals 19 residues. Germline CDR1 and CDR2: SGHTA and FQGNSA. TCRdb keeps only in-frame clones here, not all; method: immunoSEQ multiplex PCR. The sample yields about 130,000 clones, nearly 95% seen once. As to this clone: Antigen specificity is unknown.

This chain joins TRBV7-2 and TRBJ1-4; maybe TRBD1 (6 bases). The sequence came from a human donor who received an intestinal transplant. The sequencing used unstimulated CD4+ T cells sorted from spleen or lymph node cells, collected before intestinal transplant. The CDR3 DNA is TGTGCCAGCAGCTTAGGGGGTCCCGTGGGGGCGGGCTGGGGGGAAAAACTGTTTTTT. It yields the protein CASSLGGPVGAGWGEKLFF.